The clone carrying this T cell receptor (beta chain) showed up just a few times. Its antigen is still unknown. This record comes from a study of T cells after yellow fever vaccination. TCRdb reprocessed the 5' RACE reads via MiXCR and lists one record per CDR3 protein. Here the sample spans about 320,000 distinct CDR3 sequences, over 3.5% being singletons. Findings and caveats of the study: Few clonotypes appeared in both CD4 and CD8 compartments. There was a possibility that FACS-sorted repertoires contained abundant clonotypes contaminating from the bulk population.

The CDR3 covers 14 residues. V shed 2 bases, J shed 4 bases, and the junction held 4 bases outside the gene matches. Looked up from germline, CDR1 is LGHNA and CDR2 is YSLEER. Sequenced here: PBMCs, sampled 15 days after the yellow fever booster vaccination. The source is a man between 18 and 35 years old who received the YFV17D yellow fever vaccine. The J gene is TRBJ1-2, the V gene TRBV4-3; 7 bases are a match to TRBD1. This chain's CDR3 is CASSQPGQTYGYTF. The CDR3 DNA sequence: TGCGCCAGCAGCCAACCGGGACAGACCTATGGCTACACCTTC.